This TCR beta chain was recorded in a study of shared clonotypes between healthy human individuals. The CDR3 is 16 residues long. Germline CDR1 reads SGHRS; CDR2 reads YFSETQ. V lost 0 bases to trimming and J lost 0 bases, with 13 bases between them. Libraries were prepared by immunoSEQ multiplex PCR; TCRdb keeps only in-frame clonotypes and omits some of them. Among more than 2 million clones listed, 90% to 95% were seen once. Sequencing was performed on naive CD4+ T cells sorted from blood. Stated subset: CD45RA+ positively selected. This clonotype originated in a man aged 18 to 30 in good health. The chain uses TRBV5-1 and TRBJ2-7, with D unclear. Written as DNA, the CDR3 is TGCGCCAGCAGCTTGGCCGGTGTCCTTAGCTCCTACGAGCAGTACTTC. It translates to CASSLAGVLSSYEQYF.